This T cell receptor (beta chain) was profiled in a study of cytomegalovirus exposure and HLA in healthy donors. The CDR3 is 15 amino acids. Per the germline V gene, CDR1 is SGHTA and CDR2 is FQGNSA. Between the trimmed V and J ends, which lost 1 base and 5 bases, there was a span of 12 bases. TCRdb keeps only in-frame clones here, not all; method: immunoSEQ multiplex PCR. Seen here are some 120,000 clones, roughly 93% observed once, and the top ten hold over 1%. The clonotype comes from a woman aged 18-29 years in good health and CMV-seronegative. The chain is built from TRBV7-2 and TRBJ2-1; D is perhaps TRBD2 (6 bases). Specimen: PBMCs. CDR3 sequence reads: CASSLERVFHNEQFF. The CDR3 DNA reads TGTGCCAGCAGCTTAGAGCGGGTCTTTCACAATGAGCAGTTCTTC.